This TCR beta chain was obtained from a study of molecular identifiers for immune sequencing clone quantification. General study points: One cell's worth of spiked Jurkat TCR RNA was reportedly detectable among about 930,000 naive cells.

As previously described, bulk TCR libraries were made using listed TCR primers. TCRdb re-derived calls from the PCR reads in MiXCR, one entry per CDR3 protein. The sample contains a few hundred thousand distinct CDR3 sequences, 20% to 25% of which appear only once. Details on this clonotype: Its antigen is as yet unknown. At one end, the junction sequence differs from germline, possibly due to a read error.

Naive CD8 T cells were sorted, and the gate applied was CD8+CD4-CCR7+CD45RA+. The sequence came from a human donor in good health. Some libraries in this study had Jurkat cell RNA spiked in. Sequencing input: naive CD8+ T cells from blood, with Jurkat cell RNA spiked in. The subset denotes: FACS-sorted CD8+CD4-CCR7+CD45RA+ naive T cells.

DNA of the CDR3: TGTGTCAGCAGCCCAAGGACTAGCGGGAGGGCCTTGGAGACCCAGTACTTC. Translated, it gives CVSSPRTSGRALETQYF. The rearrangement links TRBV7-9 to TRBJ2-5; 15 bases fit TRBD2. The CDR3 is 17 residues long. Germline V gene lookup returns CDR1 SEHNR and CDR2 FQNEAQ (reference sequence). Full variable domain (missing parts from reference TRBV7-9 and TRBJ2-5): DTGVSQNPRHKITKRGQNVTFRCDPISEHNRLYWYRQTLGQGPEFLTYFQNEAQLEKSRLLSDRFSAERPKGSFSTLEIQRTEQGDSAMYLCVSSPRTSGRALETQYFGPGTRLLVL.